This is a list of T cell receptor beta chains from one sample in a study of shared clonotypes between healthy human individuals. Assay: immunoSEQ multiplex PCR; the TCRdb copy retains only in-frame clones and omits some. The data show a few million clones, about 94% seen once. The sequenced material came from naive CD4+ T cells sorted from blood. The receptors stem from a man aged 18 to 29 in good health. Both conserved end residues are part of each CDR3. Fields, in order: CDR3 DNA, CDR3 protein, D gene, V gene, clone size, J gene. A D gene is named only where the DNA matches it firmly. The size entry is marked missing in some rows and otherwise reads once, few, many or a size class.

TGTGCCAGCAGCCCACAGGTTCTCACCGGGGAGCTGTTTTTT,CASSPQVLTGELFF,-,TRBV7-3,-,TRBJ2-2
TGTGCCAGCAGTGAATTGCTCGAGCAGTACTTC,CASSELLEQYF,-,TRBV2,-,TRBJ2-7
TGCGCCAGCACCGAGACTAGCGGGAGCTACGAGCAGTACTTC,CASTETSGSYEQYF,TRBD2,TRBV5-1,-,TRBJ2-7
TGTGCCAGCAGCGCTAGGACGGGAACTGAAGCTTTCTTT,CASSARTGTEAFF,-,TRBV2,-,TRBJ1-1
TGTGCCAGCAGTTACAGGGGCCCCTACGAGCAGTACTTC,CASSYRGPYEQYF,-,TRBV6-5,-,TRBJ2-7
TGTGCCAGCAGCGCGGGACTAGCGGGGTTAAATACGCAGTATTTT,CASSAGLAGLNTQYF,TRBD2,TRBV7-2,-,TRBJ2-3
TGTGCCAGCTCACCACCCGTTGCGTCGGTTGCCCGTGTCGAAAAACTGTTTTTT,CASSPPVASVARVEKLFF,-,TRBV18,-,TRBJ1-4
TGTGCCAGCAGTGAATGGAACACCGGGGAGCTGTTTTTT,CASSEWNTGELFF,-,TRBV6-1,-,TRBJ2-2
TGTGCCAGCAGTCCGAACCGGGAGACCCAGTACTTC,CASSPNRETQYF,-,TRBV11-2,once,TRBJ2-5
TGTGCCAGCAGCATTGATCGGGGTAACGGGGAGCTGTTTTTT,CASSIDRGNGELFF,-,TRBV7-9,-,TRBJ2-2
TGTGCCAGCAGTGGGACAGGACACGAGCAGTACTTC,CASSGTGHEQYF,TRBD1,TRBV6-6,-,TRBJ2-7
TGTGCTAGCAGCCAACCGGGACTAGCGGGGGGGCCAGGGGTGAATGAGCAGTTCTTC,CASSQPGLAGGPGVNEQFF,TRBD2,TRBV7-7,-,TRBJ2-1
TGTGCCAGCAGAGGGGGGTCAGGAAGGGAGACCCAGTACTTC,CASRGGSGRETQYF,-,TRBV6-1,once,TRBJ2-5
TGTGCCAGCAGCTCCCGACTAGCGGGAGAGACCCAGTACTTC,CASSSRLAGETQYF,TRBD2,TRBV5-6,-,TRBJ2-5
TGTGCCAGTCATACGGAATCTTTAGCCAAAAACATTCAGTACTTC,CASHTESLAKNIQYF,-,TRBV2,-,TRBJ2-4
TGTGCCAGCAGCTCGCCAATGACTAGCGGGAACCCCAATGAGCAGTTCTTC,CASSSPMTSGNPNEQFF,TRBD2,TRBV5-8,-,TRBJ2-1
TGTGCCAGCAGCTTTACCCCGTGGTCGCGTAAACACGATGAGCAGTTCTTC,CASSFTPWSRKHDEQFF,-,TRBV5-6,-,TRBJ2-1
TGTGCCAGCCACGGTTCTGGGGCCAACGTCCTGACTTTC,CASHGSGANVLTF,-,TRBV28,-,TRBJ2-6
TGTGCCAGCAGTGCCGACAGGGAAGCTTTCTTT,CASSADREAFF,-,TRBV25-1,-,TRBJ1-1
TGCGCCAGCAGCCTAGGGGCAGATACGCAGTATTTT,CASSLGADTQYF,-,TRBV5-1,once,TRBJ2-3
TGTGCCAGCAGCTTACAGGGGGCTAATCAGCCCCAGCATTTT,CASSLQGANQPQHF,TRBD1,TRBV7-2,-,TRBJ1-5
TGTGCCATCAGTGAGGGGGCTAATGAAAAACTGTTTTTT,CAISEGANEKLFF,-,TRBV10-3,few,TRBJ1-4
TGTGCCAGCAGACGCACAGGTGGGGGAGAGACCCAGTACTTC,CASRRTGGGETQYF,-,TRBV2,-,TRBJ2-5
TGTGCCATCAGTGAAGGACAGGGGAGCACAGATACGCAGTATTTT,CAISEGQGSTDTQYF,TRBD1,TRBV10-3,-,TRBJ2-3
TGTGCCAGCAGCCAACTAGTACCGACAGATACGCAGTATTTT,CASSQLVPTDTQYF,-,TRBV14,-,TRBJ2-3
TGTGCCAGCAGTTTATCGGGAAAGGGGAACAATCAGCCCCAGCATTTT,CASSLSGKGNNQPQHF,-,TRBV28,-,TRBJ1-5
TGTGCCAGCTCACAGTTTACAGGGTTTAATGAGCAGTTCTTC,CASSQFTGFNEQFF,-,TRBV18,-,TRBJ2-1
TGTGCCAGCAGTTACCGCGGGAGGGATTCCTACGAGCAGTACTTC,CASSYRGRDSYEQYF,TRBD2,TRBV6-5,-,TRBJ2-7
TGTGCCACCAGCAGGGGGGCTAGCACAGATACGCAGTATTTT,CATSRGASTDTQYF,-,TRBV15,-,TRBJ2-3
TGTGCCATCAGTGACAGGGGGCGCTGGGAGACCCAGTACTTC,CAISDRGRWETQYF,TRBD1,TRBV10-3,-,TRBJ2-5
TGCGCCAGCAGCTTGGGAACTCTCTACGAGCAGTACTTC,CASSLGTLYEQYF,-,TRBV5-1,-,TRBJ2-7
TGTGCCAGCAGTGAACACAGGGTCCAAGAGACCCAGTACTTC,CASSEHRVQETQYF,-,TRBV6-1,-,TRBJ2-5
TGTGCCAGTAGAAACAGGAGGGAAAATTCACCCCTCCACTTT,CASRNRRENSPLHF,-,TRBV19,once,TRBJ1-6
TGTGCCTGGGCTCAAAGGGGCGGAGTGGATGAAAAACTGTTTTTT,CAWAQRGGVDEKLFF,-,TRBV30,-,TRBJ1-4
TGTGCCAGCAGGCCCACGGGGGTGCAGCCCCAGCATTTT,CASRPTGVQPQHF,-,TRBV27,-,TRBJ1-5